The source of this T cell receptor beta chain is a study of cytomegalovirus exposure and HLA in healthy donors. Overall study: Earlier, roughly 120 million unique TCR beta sequences were recovered from roughly 200 million T cells by an analysis. General study findings and limits: Compared with the roughly 670-donor mean, an Asian-associated ancestry cluster reportedly had fewer N-insertions, according to a later analysis. After further analysis at a later stage, roughly 16,000 TCR beta sequences were associated with HLA alleles at 0.05 false discovery rate.

Comment on this clone: Antigen unknown.

13 Jbeta primers and 60 Vbeta primers were used for the PCR. TCRdb's copy holds only in-frame clones and misses some; the assay was immunoSEQ multiplex PCR. Among around 140,000 clones listed, roughly 81% were seen once. Germline V gene data show CDR1 as SEHNR and CDR2 as FQNEAQ (reference sequence). This CDR3 contains 13 residues. V was pared by 4 bases and J by 8 bases, with 11 bases between. The chain is built from TRBV7-9 and TRBJ1-4; possible D gene TRBD1, 5 bases. This TCR was recovered from a female donor in good health and CMV-seronegative. Sequenced: PBMCs. Here the CDR3 reads CASSSGHYEKLFF. The DNA for the CDR3 is TGTGCCAGCAGCTCCGGACACTACGAAAAACTGTTTTTT.